Below are 31 T cell receptor beta chains sequenced from a single sample in a study of T cells after yellow fever vaccination (dated by TCRdb to between 2019 and 2020). Preparation of the library involved 5' RACE. TCRdb records Illumina NovaSeq 6000 as the sequencer. Through fastp at Q25 and MiXCR, TCRdb rebuilt clones from the public reads, retaining in-frame beta chains. For every CDR3 protein sequence, its rows merge into one entry that carries the most common genes and DNA. The sample profile shows 280,000 or so distinct CDR3 sequences; approximately 8% of them were found once. 3% to 3.5% of the sample goes to the ten largest clones. This specimen's treatment or condition label, interpreted: live attenuated yellow fever vaccine strain. The sequencing used CD4+ T cells sorted from PBMCs, collected 5 days after the yellow fever booster vaccination. Receptors originate from a man aged 18-30 years who received the YFV17D yellow fever vaccine.

The chain's CDR3 is CASRLAGASGGYTQYF. CDR3 in DNA: TGTGCCAGCAGACTAGCGGGGGCTAGCGGAGGCTATACGCAGTATTTT. The rearrangement links TRBV7-2 to TRBJ2-3, with TRBD2 identical over 11 bases. CDR1 is SGHTA, CDR2 FQGNSA, per germline. The CDR3 totals 16 residues. After removal of 6 bases from V and 7 bases from J, the junction contained 12 bases not matched to a gene.

The rearrangement uses TRBV11-1 and TRBJ2-5, with 10 nucleotides matching TRBD2. The V and J ends lost 5 bases and 5 bases, in that order; junction bases with no gene match: 8. Germline lookup yields CDR1 SGHAT and CDR2 FQDESV (reference sequence). This CDR3 is built from 15 residues. Here the CDR3 reads CASSDGQRGGETQYF. The DNA of the CDR3 is TGTGCCAGCAGCGACGGCCAGCGGGGGGGGGAGACCCAGTACTTC.

The chain combines TRBV2 with TRBJ2-2; D is tentatively TRBD1 or TRBD2 (5 bases each). V lost 8 bases, J lost 4 bases, and 11 bases lay in between. The CDR3 is 13 residues long. Germline V gene data show CDR1 as SNHLY and CDR2 as FYNNEI. CDR3 sequence reads: CASGRGFTGELFF. CDR3 bases: TGTGCCAGCGGCCGGGGCTTCACCGGGGAGCTGTTTTTT.

The chain employs TRBV5-1 and TRBJ2-3; D may correspond to TRBD1 or TRBD2 (5 bases each). The CDR3 has 14 residues. CDR1 and CDR2 from the germline V gene are SGHRS and YFSETQ. V dropped 8 bases and J dropped 1 base, with 14 bases sitting between them. CDR3 sequence reads: CASYIGARTDTQYF. The CDR3, as DNA: TGCGCCAGTTATATCGGGGCACGCACAGATACGCAGTATTTT.

This clonotype appeared many times. The rearrangement joins TRBV4-1 to TRBJ2-3; D is possibly TRBD1 (5 bases). The ends were cut back, 4 bases at V and 5 bases at J, with 10 bases in the middle. The CDR3 is 13 amino acids. Germline lookup yields CDR1 MGHRA and CDR2 YSYEKL. CDR3 DNA sequence: TGCGCCAGCAGCCTCATCAGGGAAGATACGCAGTATTTT. Translated: CASSLIREDTQYF.

The table lists this clonotype with a few counts. V is TRBV4-2 and J is TRBJ1-1; D unclear. The germline gives CDR1 LGHNA, CDR2 YNFKEQ. With 0 bases removed from V and 0 bases from J, the gap between germline ends came to 8 bases. The CDR3 is made up of 15 amino acids. CDR3 residues: CASSQEKVLNTEAFF. In DNA, the CDR3 is TGTGCCAGCAGCCAAGAAAAAGTACTGAACACTGAAGCTTTCTTT.

The CDR3 sequence is CASSYQRRSYTEAFF. The CDR3 region has the DNA TGTGCCAGCAGTTACCAACGCAGGTCGTATACTGAAGCTTTCTTT. The chain links TRBV6-5 to TRBJ1-1; D gene unclear. The V gene's germline CDR1 is MNHEY and CDR2 SVGAGI. Deletions cut 2 bases from V and 5 bases from J, with 15 bases between. The CDR3 runs 15 residues.

CDR3 protein: CASSLWGGGDIQYF. For the CDR3, the DNA is TGCGCCAGCAGCTTGTGGGGAGGGGGAGACATTCAGTACTTC. The rearrangement joins TRBV5-1 to TRBJ2-4; TRBD2 is a possible D gene (7 bases). There are 14 residues in the CDR3. With 1 base removed from V and 8 bases from J, the gap between germline ends came to 13 bases. In germline, CDR1 is SGHRS, CDR2 YFSETQ.

This clonotype was observed a few times. CDR3 DNA: TGTGCCAGCAGCTTGTGGTGGCCGGGGACCCAGTACTTC. As protein: CASSLWWPGTQYF. This chain joins TRBV5-6 and TRBJ2-5, with D hard to call. V was clipped by 1 base and J by 7 bases, with 11 bases between them. The germline CDR1 and CDR2 sequences are SGHDT and YYEEEE. The CDR3 is made up of 13 amino acids.

The gene calls are TRBV7-6 and TRBJ2-1, with D unclear. In germline, CDR1 is SGHVS, CDR2 FNYEAQ. Trimming stripped 0 bases from V and 6 bases from J, with 18 bases between. There are 17 residues in the CDR3. The CDR3 loop reads CASSLAQRVSPSNEQFF. The CDR3 region has the DNA TGTGCCAGCAGCTTAGCGCAAAGGGTTTCTCCTTCCAATGAGCAGTTCTTC.

The sample holds a few counts of this clonotype. The chain joins TRBV7-2 to TRBJ2-5; 11 bases line up with TRBD2. Germline V lookup: CDR1 SGHTA, CDR2 FQGNSA. There are 16 residues in the CDR3. V lost 0 bases to trimming and J lost 5 bases; unmatched junction nucleotides: 5. This CDR3 reads CASSLALAGGRETQYF. In nucleotides, the CDR3 is TGTGCCAGCAGCTTAGCCCTAGCGGGGGGTCGGGAGACCCAGTACTTC. Full variable domain (rest looked up from reference TRBV7-2 and TRBJ2-5): GAGVSQSPSNKVTEKGKDVELRCDPISGHTALYWYRQSLGQGLEFLIYFQGNSAPDKSGLPSDRFSAERTGGSVSTLTIQRTQQEDSAVYLCASSLALAGGRETQYFGPGTRLLVL.

This clonotype was counted ten times or more. The V and J genes are TRBV5-1 and TRBJ2-2; possibly TRBD2 for D (5 bases). Germline V CDR1 and CDR2: SGHRS, YFSETQ. The ends were cut back, 2 bases at V and 3 bases at J, with 11 bases in the middle. The CDR3 has 15 amino acids. CDR3 loop: CASSFSARDTGELFF. In DNA, the CDR3 is TGCGCCAGCAGCTTCTCGGCGAGGGACACCGGGGAGCTGTTTTTT.

This clonotype was observed at least ten times. The gene calls are TRBV10-3 and TRBJ2-2; 8 bases align to TRBD1. CDR1 and CDR2 (germline): ENHRY, SYGVKD. V shed 6 bases and J 1 base; nucleotides not matched to a gene: 7. This CDR3 has 16 amino acids. CDR3 loop: CAISDHGTGNTGELFF. CDR3 bases: TGTGCCATCAGCGATCACGGGACAGGGAACACCGGGGAGCTGTTTTTT.

The chain employs TRBV4-3 and TRBJ1-4; possibly TRBD1 for D (6 bases). V lost 4 bases, J lost 3 bases, and 18 bases lay in between. Germline V lookup: CDR1 LGHNA, CDR2 YSLEER. CDR3 length: 17 residues. The CDR3 sequence: CASSRLQGSGANEKLFF. The CDR3 bases are TGCGCCAGCAGCCGACTACAGGGATCAGGGGCTAATGAAAAACTGTTTTTT.

CDR3 residues: CASSQDPMDSPLHF. CDR3 DNA: TGTGCCAGCAGCCAAGACCCGATGGATTCACCCCTCCACTTT. This sequence joins TRBV11-1 and TRBJ1-6; no reliable D call. Trimming shortened V by 5 bases and J by 8 bases, and 13 bases separated the two germline ends. CDR1 is SGHAT and CDR2 is FQDESV in the germline V gene (reference sequence). This CDR3 is 14 amino acids long.

This clonotype was detected ten times or more. The gene calls are TRBV3-1 and TRBJ2-2, with D maybe TRBD2 (5 bases). The germline V gene has CDR1 LGHDT and CDR2 YNNKEL (reference sequence). CDR3 length equals 15 residues. V gave up 3 bases and J gave up 2 bases, with 10 bases separating them. CDR3 sequence reads: CASSHEGVNTGELFF. CDR3 coding DNA: TGTGCCAGCAGCCACGAGGGTGTCAACACCGGGGAGCTGTTTTTT. Supplemented by reference TRBV3-1 and TRBJ2-2, the full variable domain reads DTAVSQTPKYLVTQMGNDKSIKCEQNLGHDTMYWYKQDSKKFLKIMFSYNNKELIINETVPNRFSPKSPDKAHLNLHINSLELGDSAVYFCASSHEGVNTGELFFGEGSRLTVL.

This clonotype was found a few times. V gene TRBV29-1 combines with J gene TRBJ1-5; a weak D match, TRBD1 (5 bases). The CDR3 length is 13 residues. CDR1 and CDR2 from the germline V gene are SQVTM and ANQGSEA. Trimming stripped 1 base from V and 5 bases from J, with 9 bases between. CDR3 bases: TGCAGCGTTGAAGGGCAGGGTGATCAGCCCCAGCATTTT. The encoded protein is CSVEGQGDQPQHF.

The V and J genes are TRBV5-4 and TRBJ1-5, with TRBD1 matching over 8 bases. Trimming took 0 bases from V and 4 from J; bases not matched to a gene: 6. Per the germline V gene, CDR1 is SGHNT and CDR2 is YYREEE (reference sequence). This CDR3 region has 16 residues. The CDR3 loop reads CASSLVPDRENQPQHF. CDR3 nucleotide sequence: TGTGCCAGCAGCTTGGTTCCGGACAGGGAAAATCAGCCCCAGCATTTT.

The chain recombines TRBV3-1 with TRBJ2-5, with D unresolved. The CDR3 covers 12 residues. Germline V gives CDR1 LGHDT, CDR2 YNNKEL (reference sequence). Trimming stripped 4 bases from V and 5 bases from J, with 8 bases between. CDR3 bases: TGTGCCAGCAGCCTATCCTTGGAGACCCAGTACTTC. Protein sequence: CASSLSLETQYF.

This clonotype was found many times. V usage is TRBV25-1 and J usage is TRBJ2-1; D call uncertain. Germline assignment: CDR1 MGHDK and CDR2 SYGVNS. V lost 6 bases and J 3 bases, leaving 12 bases between the germline ends. The CDR3 runs to 14 residues. This chain's CDR3 is CASSPSVDYNEQFF. CDR3 nucleotide sequence: TGTGCCAGCAGCCCATCGGTCGACTACAATGAGCAGTTCTTC.

This clonotype has at least ten counts. This chain joins TRBV6-5 and TRBJ1-2; D remains unclear. This CDR3 is built from 15 residues. V was clipped by 2 bases and J by 2 bases, with 12 bases between them. Germline-derived CDR1 and CDR2 are MNHEY and SVGAGI. As DNA, the CDR3 is TGTGCCAGCAGTTACAACAGCATGTTAAACTATGGCTACACCTTC. Translation gives CASSYNSMLNYGYTF.

This clonotype was detected only a few times. The chain couples TRBV6-2 or TRBV6-3 to TRBJ1-3; possibly TRBD1 for D (5 bases). Germline CDR1 is MNHEY and CDR2 is SVGEGT. V was cut by 8 bases and J by 3 bases, with 8 bases left in between. CDR3 length: 12 amino acids. The CDR3 DNA reads TGTGCCAGCGGGGACTTTGGAAACACCATATATTTT. Its protein is CASGDFGNTIYF.

The genes are TRBV15 and TRBJ2-1; 8 nucleotides agree with TRBD2. With 0 bases clipped from V and 10 bases from J, the junction kept 11 bases outside the gene matches. The CDR3 extends over 16 amino acids. CDR1 and CDR2 (germline): LNHNV, YYDKDF (reference sequence). The CDR3 DNA reads TGTGCCACCAGCAGAGATGAGGCGGGGGGCCAAGACGAGCAGTTCTTC. Encoded protein: CATSRDEAGGQDEQFF.

This rearrangement joins TRBV5-1 to TRBJ2-3; the match to TRBD2 covers 9 bases. Germline V gene sequence: CDR1 SGHRS, CDR2 YFSETQ. The CDR3 totals 16 residues. Unmatched junction bases numbered 14, after V lost 0 bases and J lost 12 bases. The CDR3 DNA sequence: TGCGCCAGCAGCTTGGAAGCGGGGGGCGCCGGTGGTACTCAGTATTTT. Protein: CASSLEAGGAGGTQYF.

Only a few counts were recorded for this clonotype. The chain couples TRBV5-5 to TRBJ1-4, with unresolved D. This CDR3 comprises 16 residues. The germline V and J ends were trimmed by 4 bases and 4 bases, with 17 bases remaining between them. Per the germline V gene, CDR1 is SGHKS and CDR2 is YYEKEE (reference sequence). The CDR3 loop reads CASSPGSRAVNEKLFF. CDR3 nucleotides: TGTGCCAGCAGCCCGGGGTCGAGGGCAGTTAATGAAAAACTGTTTTTT. Full variable domain (rest looked up from reference TRBV5-5 and TRBJ1-4): DAGVTQSPTHLIKTRGQQVTLRCSPISGHKSVSWYQQVLGQGPQFIFQYYEKEERGRGNFPDRFSARQFPNYSSELNVNALLLGDSALYLCASSPGSRAVNEKLFFGSGTQLSVL.

V gene TRBV20-1 combines with J gene TRBJ2-3; 10 bases agree with TRBD2. The V gene end was trimmed by 5 bases and the J gene end by 3 bases; junction bases not matched to a gene: 5. Germline CDR1 and CDR2: DFQATT and SNEGSKA (reference sequence). The CDR3 extends over 14 amino acids. CDR3 bases: TGCAGTGCTCCCCTAGCGGGGGTAACAGATACGCAGTATTTT. Amino acids: CSAPLAGVTDTQYF.

This chain uses TRBV18 with TRBJ2-5, with unresolved D. The CDR3 has 14 amino acids. Germline V gene data show CDR1 as KGHSH and CDR2 as LQKENI. V dropped 3 bases and J dropped 4 bases, with 12 bases sitting between them. The CDR3 DNA follows: TGTGCCAGCTCACCGGTAAGGGATGGAGAGACCCAGTACTTC. As protein: CASSPVRDGETQYF.

This clonotype was picked up a small number of times. The gene calls are TRBV11-2 and TRBJ2-7; 7 nucleotides line up with TRBD2. Losses at the gene ends were 7 bases for V and 2 bases for J; bases not matched to a gene: 8. The CDR3 runs 14 residues. Germline V gives CDR1 SGHAT, CDR2 FQNNGV. The DNA of the CDR3 is TGTGCCAGCACCCACGGGGGGATAGCCTACGAGCAGTACGTC. Its translation is CASTHGGIAYEQYV.

This clonotype has more than one count but fewer than ten. V and J are TRBV20-1 and TRBJ2-5, with 9 bases lining up with TRBD1. V shed 8 bases, J shed 3 bases, and the junction held 10 bases outside the gene matches. The CDR3 has 14 residues. Germline V lookup: CDR1 DFQATT, CDR2 SNEGSKA (reference sequence). The CDR3: CSPSSGTGKETQYF. The CDR3 coding sequence is TGCAGTCCATCCTCCGGGACAGGGAAAGAGACCCAGTACTTC.

The rearrangement joins TRBV3-1 to TRBJ2-3; D could derive from TRBD1 or TRBD2 (5 bases each). The CDR3 has 14 amino acids. V was clipped by 3 bases and J by 3 bases, with 10 bases between them. Germline V gives CDR1 LGHDT, CDR2 YNNKEL (reference sequence). In DNA, the CDR3 is TGTGCCAGCAGCCAGGGACCTGCAACAGATACGCAGTATTTT. Protein sequence: CASSQGPATDTQYF.

This clonotype has a handful of counts. The chain joins TRBV20-1 to TRBJ1-5, with 9 positions matching TRBD1. Germline V gene lookup returns CDR1 DFQATT and CDR2 SNEGSKA (reference sequence). V gave up 2 bases and J gave up 5 bases; unmatched junction bases: 10. This CDR3 region has 16 residues. The CDR3 bases are TGCAGTGCTAGAAGGGCGGACAGGGGCCTCGATCAGCCCCAGCATTTT. Amino acids: CSARRADRGLDQPQHF.